One sample yielded the 14 T cell receptor beta chains listed below, sequenced in a study of PD-L1 blockade in urothelial cancer (dated by TCRdb to about 2017). The library was prepared using the immunoSEQ multiplex PCR assay. Sourced from immuneACCESS, this table was stored by TCRdb with only in-frame sequences that have V and J called. A share of the clones is absent; for the studies checked, an unresolved V gene accounts for under half, and the remainder has no known explanation. Counted in this sample were 85,000 to 90,000 clones; approximately 88% of them appeared once. Together, the top ten hold about 1% of the sample. The time point label, read with the paper, signifies: pretreatment peripheral blood. This sample comprised PBMCs, obtained around atezolizumab (anti-PD-L1) treatment. Every receptor here comes from a woman of 80 years or more with urothelial cancer.

The gene calls are TRBV5-1 and TRBJ2-7; 7 bases map to TRBD1. The V and J ends lost 4 bases and 1 base, in that order; junction bases with no gene match: 5. The germline V gene encodes CDR1 SGHRS and CDR2 YFSETQ. The CDR3 length is 14 residues. The CDR3 nucleotides read TGCGCCAGCAGCGTTGGACAGGTTTCCTACGAGCAGTACTTC. Protein: CASSVGQVSYEQYF.

The V and J genes are TRBV6-1 and TRBJ1-5, with a weak D call TRBD1 (6 bases). The CDR3 sequence is 15 residues long. CDR1 and CDR2 (germline): MNHNS, SASEGT. The V end lost 5 bases, the J end lost 7 bases, and 18 bases lay between the germline ends. CDR3: CASSSEGGGGQPQHF. DNA of the CDR3: TGTGCCAGCAGTTCCGAGGGAGGGGGTGGACAGCCCCAGCATTTT.

The CDR3 loop is CASSLTSGRGQETQYF. As DNA, the CDR3 is TGCGCCAGCAGCCTGACTAGCGGGAGAGGTCAAGAGACCCAGTACTTC. The V and J genes are TRBV5-1 and TRBJ2-5; 12 nucleotides line up with TRBD2. CDR1 is SGHRS and CDR2 is YFSETQ in the germline V gene. With V trimmed by 4 bases and J by 2 bases, 6 bases remained unmatched. This CDR3 is 16 amino acids long.

The rearrangement uses TRBV7-2 and TRBJ1-3; tentative D call: TRBD1 (6 bases). Germline V CDR1 and CDR2: SGHTA, FQGNSA. The CDR3 is 17 residues long. V was trimmed by 4 bases and J by 0 bases, leaving 16 bases between them. The CDR3, as DNA: TGTGCCAGCAGCTCCTCTCCAACAGGGAGCTCTGGAAACACCATATATTTT. Translating gives CASSSSPTGSSGNTIYF.

The J gene is TRBJ2-1, the V gene TRBV7-7; 11 positions match TRBD1. The CDR3 is 16 residues long. The germline V gene encodes CDR1 SSHAT and CDR2 FNYEAQ (reference sequence). J lost 9 bases, V lost 0 bases, and 7 bases had no gene match. This CDR3 reads CASSLAPGTGGAEQFF. Written as DNA, the CDR3 is TGTGCCAGCAGCTTAGCACCCGGGACAGGGGGAGCTGAGCAGTTCTTC.

This chain uses TRBV27 with TRBJ2-5, with a weak D call TRBD2 (5 bases). Between the trimmed V and J ends, which lost 3 bases and 2 bases, there was a span of 10 bases. The CDR3 loop spans 14 amino acids. Germline V gene sequence: CDR1 MNHEY, CDR2 SMNVEV (reference sequence). The CDR3 sequence: CASSFTAVQETQYF. Written as DNA, the CDR3 is TGTGCCAGCAGTTTTACAGCGGTTCAAGAGACCCAGTACTTC.

The V and J genes are TRBV7-2 and TRBJ1-2; D is perhaps TRBD1 (5 bases). The CDR3 sequence is 14 residues long. V was clipped by 5 bases and J by 7 bases, with 17 bases between them. Germline V lookup: CDR1 SGHTA, CDR2 FQGNSA. This CDR3 reads CASSPGSGASGYTF. For the CDR3, the DNA is TGTGCCAGCAGCCCAGGGTCCGGTGCTTCTGGCTACACCTTC.

The chain uses TRBV14 and TRBJ2-1; D is uncertain. The CDR3 loop spans 18 amino acids. V lost 4 bases and J 0 bases, leaving 19 bases between the germline ends. From germline, CDR1 is SGHDN and CDR2 FVKESK. CDR3 residues: CASSPASGFPSSYNEQFF. CDR3 DNA sequence: TGTGCCAGCAGCCCAGCTTCCGGGTTCCCCAGCTCCTACAATGAGCAGTTCTTC.

The rearrangement joins TRBV19 to TRBJ2-7, with 9 bases fitting TRBD1. V was clipped by 5 bases and J by 6 bases; unmatched bases: 8. This CDR3 spans 14 amino acids. Per the germline V gene, CDR1 is LNHDA and CDR2 is SQIVND (reference sequence). CDR3 region: CASSAGQGGGEQYF. CDR3 DNA sequence: TGTGCCAGTAGTGCGGGACAGGGTGGAGGCGAGCAGTACTTC.

V and J are TRBV28 and TRBJ1-2, with a tentative D call TRBD1 (5 bases). CDR1 is MDHEN, CDR2 SYDVKM, per germline. Deletions cut 8 bases from V and 0 bases from J, with 7 bases between. The length of the CDR3 is 12 residues. CDR3 loop: CASDSSNYGYTF. The CDR3 nucleotides are TGTGCCAGCGACAGCTCTAACTATGGCTACACCTTC.

The chain employs TRBV27 and TRBJ1-2; D not resolved. CDR3 size: 15 residues. Germline assignment: CDR1 MNHEY and CDR2 SMNVEV (reference sequence). Trimming cost V 0 bases and J 7 bases, with 15 bases left between them. CDR3: CASSLSGSPTSGYTF. Written as DNA, the CDR3 is TGTGCCAGCAGTTTATCGGGCAGCCCCACTAGTGGCTACACCTTC.

This chain joins TRBV30 and TRBJ2-1, with 10 bases that match TRBD2. Germline loops: CDR1 GTSNPN, CDR2 SVGIG (reference sequence). The ends lost 1 base at V and 10 bases at J; junction bases unmatched: 10. The CDR3 contains 15 residues. CDR3 bases: TGTGCCTGGAGTGAGGGACTAGCGCAGGGAACAGAGCAGTTCTTC. It codes for CAWSEGLAQGTEQFF. Full variable domain (outside the CDR3, taken from reference TRBV30 and TRBJ2-1): SQTIHQWPATLVQPVGSPLSLECTVEGTSNPNLYWYRQAAGRGLQLLFYSVGIGQISSEVPQNLSASRPQDRQFILSSKKLLLSDSGFYLCAWSEGLAQGTEQFFGPGTRLTVL.

This chain uses TRBV29-1 with TRBJ2-1, with 8 bases aligning to TRBD2. After removal of 7 bases from V and 10 bases from J, the junction contained 12 bases not matched to a gene. Germline-derived CDR1 and CDR2 are SQVTM and ANQGSEA. The CDR3 runs to 13 residues. The CDR3 protein is CSGGVAGKGEQFF. The CDR3 DNA follows: TGCAGCGGGGGGGTAGCGGGAAAAGGCGAGCAGTTCTTC.

The sample holds one count of this clone. The chain carries TRBV6-5 and TRBJ1-1, with D possibly TRBD1 on 5 matching bases. Per germline, CDR1 MNHEY and CDR2 SVGAGI. V lost 5 bases, J lost 2 bases, and 12 bases lay in between. The CDR3 covers 14 residues. The CDR3 sequence: CASSPRTRNTEAFF. Here the CDR3 DNA reads TGTGCCAGCAGTCCCAGGACAAGAAACACTGAAGCTTTCTTT.